This note documents a single T cell receptor (gamma chain) sequence. Its antigen is still unknown. Base qualities are not recorded, but no much larger clone differs from it by a single base. Spanning cysteine to phenylalanine, the CDR3 consists of 14 amino acids. The read is trimmed to its CDR3 DNA, 42 bases read in frame from base 1. The germline V gene encodes CDR1 VENAVY and CDR2 YDSYNSRV. V and J are trimmed by 4 bases and 3 bases, and the gene matches miss 9 bases of the junction. For each case, genomic DNA was isolated from ten 5-um FFPE scrolls with the QIAamp DNA FFPE tissue kit. Fully anonymised formalin-fixed paraffin-embedded duodenal biopsies surplus to diagnostic needs were used to test TCR repertoire-based classification of coeliac disease. The sample comes from a study of intestinal T cells in coeliac disease (dated by TCRdb to 2019 to 2021). Context from the whole study: In the TRG cohort, coeliac patients were much younger than controls, with a mean age of 16.0 years compared with about 55 years. Duodenal biopsies from about 35 coeliac disease patients and 20 to 25 non-coeliac controls were included in a second, larger TCR-gamma (TRG) cohort. The TCR-delta (TRD) cohort included duodenal biopsies from ten or so coeliac disease patients and ten or so non-coeliac controls.

The library came from multiplex PCR. The sample was run on an Ion Torrent PGM. The LymphoTrack kit, which has primers carrying Illumina adapters, was used to amplify TRG repertoires from about 220 ng of biopsy DNA. TRG amplicons were cleaned up with AMPure XP beads, measured on a 2100 Bioanalyzer, and combined in equimolar amounts. An Ion PGM instrument was used to sequence the TRG libraries. Regarding the original processing steps: Using FastX, any read was removed if more than 10% of its nucleotides had quality scores below the third quartile calculated per patient. Alignment of reads was performed with IMGT/HighV-QUEST so that V, D and J genes were assigned, CDR3 regions were identified and functionality was assessed. After the sequences were translated into amino acids, every sequence predicted to be non-functional was thrown out. CDR3s were broken into kmers both with and without positional annotation, kmer frequencies were analysed by PCA, and samples were clustered using each of the 1023 combinations of PCs 1-10. Classification was validated by leave-one-out cross-validation, in which parameters were re-optimised on the remaining samples each time. Shannon diversity was calculated with the vegan R package from repeated random subsamples, each the size of the lowest read count. TCRdb reanalyzed the public reads with the CATT caller, and identical DNA sequences were merged afterwards. TCRdb assigned the V and J calls; the authors' analysis was not used. Present in this sample are approximately 680 gamma-chain clones, 47% of which were seen just once. The ten largest clonotypes hold just under 20% of the sample.

What the work shows at the level of the full study, not this receptor alone: In training, clustering based on TRD kmers put all 22 biopsies in the right class, and the reported leave-one-out accuracy was about 90%. Of 54 biopsies, around 50 (approximately 94%) were correctly classified by TRG clustering, which had a reported leave-one-out accuracy of 87%. FFPE-derived DNA was found to be relatively degraded, and loss of a proportion of TCR sequences in each sample was likely caused by this degradation. There was no way to tell repeated CDR3 amino acid sequences apart from PCR duplicates. Coeliac and control groups differed significantly in age, although an age-split analysis did not yield significant classification.

The source of this sequence is a human donor with celiac disease. The rearranged chain carries TRGV8 and TRGJ1 or TRGJ2. The sequenced material came from a duodenal biopsy. The nucleotide sequence reads as follows: TGTGCCACCTGGGACCCCGAGGTTTATTATAAGAAACTCTTT. This sequence encodes CATWDPEVYYKKLF.